This TCR beta chain was obtained from a study of naive and memory T cell subsets. General study points: Naive repertoires, especially CD8, held a few larger clonotypes, possibly memory cells re-expressing CD45RA.

CDR3 size: 15 residues. Germline V gene lookup returns CDR1 MNHNY and CDR2 SVGAGI (reference sequence). Worth noting for this clonotype: The target antigen is unknown. A junction end diverges from the germline sequence, so it may reflect a read error.

Both TRBC1 and TRBC2 were covered by a beta constant-region primer of two equimolar oligonucleotides. Nested alpha and beta constant-region primers with the SP2 primer drove four PCR rounds on ligated cDNA. TCRdb reanalysed the UMI-ligation and nested PCR reads using MiXCR and keeps one entry per CDR3 protein. Altogether roughly 99,000 distinct CDR3 sequences are present, around 11% being singletons, with the ten largest covering 0.13%. This rearrangement joins TRBV6-6 to TRBJ2-7; 7 bases are shared with TRBD2. The receptor's source is a human donor in good health. Material: naive CD4+ T cells from blood. For the CDR3, the DNA is TGTGCCAGCAGCGGAGGGCCAGCGGGGTTGTACGAGCAGTGCTTC. Translated: CASSGGPAGLYEQCF.